A single sample is the source of the 21 T cell receptor beta chains below, sequenced in a study of CD8 T cells in ankylosing spondylitis. MiXCR was run by TCRdb on the 5' RACE reads, yielding one entry per CDR3 protein. This table has approximately 100,000 distinct CDR3 sequences, 20% to 30% appearing once. Sequencing used synovial fluid, either unsorted or a sorted T cell fraction (not recorded which). These receptors came from a male donor with ankylosing spondylitis.

The sample holds a few counts of this clonotype. The rearrangement links TRBV9 to TRBJ1-1; D uncertain. The CDR3 spans 12 residues. V was cut by 9 bases and J by 5 bases, with 14 bases left in between. CDR1 is SGDLS, CDR2 YYNGEE, per germline. The CDR3 spells CATAPGGTEAFF. CDR3 coding DNA: TGTGCCACCGCCCCCGGAGGAACTGAAGCTTTCTTT.

This clonotype was counted between two and nine times. The chain is built from TRBV20-1 and TRBJ1-3, with D possibly being TRBD1 (5 bases). The V gene's germline CDR1 is DFQATT and CDR2 SNEGSKA (reference sequence). Between the trimmed V and J ends, which lost 6 bases and 8 bases, there was a span of 20 bases. CDR3 length equals 14 residues. The CDR3 loop is CSATAGLSRHTIYF. In DNA form, the CDR3 reads TGCAGTGCCACAGCGGGACTTTCTCGACACACCATATATTTT.

This chain connects TRBV18 to TRBJ2-7; the D is unclear. The CDR3 is made up of 14 amino acids. Germline V gives CDR1 KGHSH, CDR2 LQKENI. The V end lost 3 bases, the J end lost 4 bases, and 13 bases lay between the germline ends. The CDR3 sequence is CASSPGHSIYEQYV. CDR3 in DNA: TGTGCCAGCTCACCGGGCCACAGTATTTACGAGCAGTACGTC.

The rearrangement links TRBV27 to TRBJ2-3, with D uncertain. Trimming took 4 bases from V and 7 from J, leaving 18 bases between them. CDR1 is MNHEY, CDR2 SMNVEV, per germline (reference sequence). The CDR3 runs to 15 residues. The CDR3 DNA reads as TGTGCCAGCAGTTGGCTAGAAGGGCACACGTATACGCAGTATTTT. As protein: CASSWLEGHTYTQYF.

The chain is built from TRBV11-3 and TRBJ2-1; D is unresolved. The V end was cut by 0 bases, the J end by 5 bases, with 11 bases between. The CDR3 is made up of 15 amino acids. Germline assignment: CDR1 SGHNT and CDR2 YENEEA. This CDR3 is CASSLDPVSNNEQFF. The CDR3, as DNA: TGTGCCAGCAGCTTAGACCCAGTGAGCAACAATGAGCAGTTCTTC.

This clonotype was observed many times. The rearrangement uses TRBV29-1 and TRBJ2-1; 9 nucleotides align to TRBD2. There are 16 residues in the CDR3. V shed 3 bases, J shed 8 bases, and the junction held 14 bases outside the gene matches. Germline V gene lookup returns CDR1 SQVTM and CDR2 ANQGSEA. DNA of the CDR3: TGCAGCGTTGATAGCGGGAGTAGCTCTAGTTTCTATGAGCAGTTCTTC. Translation: CSVDSGSSSSFYEQFF.

This clonotype showed up just a few times. V usage is TRBV4-2 and J usage is TRBJ2-7; D not certain. V was shortened by 0 bases and J by 4 bases, with 4 bases between the two germline ends. CDR3 length: 12 residues. CDR1 and CDR2 (germline): LGHNA, YNFKEQ. The CDR3 coding sequence is TGTGCCAGCAGCCAAGATTTATACGAGCAGTACTTC. This encodes CASSQDLYEQYF.

This chain uses TRBV7-8 with TRBJ2-1; D is possibly TRBD1 or TRBD2 (5 bases each). The germline CDR1 and CDR2 sequences are SGHVS and FQNEAQ. V lost 5 bases, J lost 10 bases, and 12 bases lay in between. The CDR3 extends over 12 amino acids. The CDR3 region has the DNA TGTGCCAGCAGCGCCCTGAGGGACGAGCAGTTCTTC. The encoded protein is CASSALRDEQFF.

Turning to this clonotype: The junction departs from the called germline gene at one end, perhaps through a read error. The rearrangement links TRBV3-1 to TRBJ2-3; D not resolved. Germline V gives CDR1 LGHDT, CDR2 YNNKEL (reference sequence). The CDR3 spans 15 residues. The CDR3 sequence: CACSQGYNPSDTQYF. As DNA, the CDR3 is TGTGCCTGCAGCCAAGGGTACAACCCCTCGGATACGCAGTATTTT.

By sample fraction, this clonotype is medium-sized. This chain connects TRBV18 to TRBJ2-7; the D is unclear. This CDR3 has 12 amino acids. Germline values: CDR1 KGHSH, CDR2 LQKENI. V lost 4 bases and J lost 5, with 9 bases in between. The DNA of the CDR3 is TGTGCCAGCTCACAGTCGCGAGACGAGCAGTACGTC. Protein: CASSQSRDEQYV.

This clonotype was observed at least ten times. J is TRBJ1-5 and V is TRBV6-1; TRBD1 matches 10 bases. CDR1 is MNHNS, CDR2 SASEGT, per germline. V shed 6 bases, J shed 4 bases, and the junction held 3 bases outside the gene matches. The CDR3 extends over 14 amino acids. CDR3 DNA: TGTGCCAGCAGCTGGGACAGGGGTAATCAGCCCCAGCATTTT. Its protein is CASSWDRGNQPQHF.

CDR3 loop: CASSRTSGAYTQYF. The CDR3 DNA reads as TGTGCCAGTAGTCGGACTAGCGGGGCCTATACGCAGTATTTT. V usage is TRBV6-1 and J usage is TRBJ2-3; 12 bases are a match to TRBD2. Losses at the gene ends were 9 bases for V and 7 bases for J; bases not matched to a gene: 8. CDR1 and CDR2 (germline): MNHNS, SASEGT. The CDR3 sequence is 14 residues long.

This chain links TRBV21-1 with TRBJ2-5; the D call TRBD1 from the table was never checked on the DNA. TRBV21-1 is a listed pseudogene. The CDR3 runs 15 residues. Here the CDR3 DNA reads TGTGCCAGCAGCAAAGAGGACAGGGTCCCAGTGACCCAGTACTTC. Protein product: CASSKEDRVPVTQYF.

The chain employs TRBV12-3 or TRBV12-4 and TRBJ2-1, with TRBD2 matching over 9 bases. The junction had 15 bases not matched to a gene; V was cut back by 6 bases and J by 6 bases. This CDR3 region has 17 residues. CDR3 amino acids: CASRPTSGPSPVNEQFF. The CDR3 coding sequence is TGTGCCAGCAGACCCACTAGCGGGCCCTCCCCGGTCAATGAGCAGTTCTTC.

This clonotype was observed many times. The rearrangement joins TRBV11-2 to TRBJ2-2; 8 bases are shared with TRBD2. Germline V lookup: CDR1 SGHAT, CDR2 FQNNGV. The junction had 9 bases not matched to a gene; V was cut back by 3 bases and J by 15 bases. This CDR3 is built from 13 residues. CDR3 amino acids: CASSFVSGEPLFF. The CDR3, as DNA: TGTGCCAGCAGCTTTGTTAGCGGGGAGCCGTTGTTTTTT. Together with reference TRBV11-2 and TRBJ2-2, the CDR3 gives the full variable domain: EAGVAQSPRYKIIEKRQSVAFWCNPISGHATLYWYQQILGQGPKLLIQFQNNGVVDDSQLPKDRFSAERLKGVDSTLKIQPAKLEDSAVYLCASSFVSGEPLFFGEGSRLTVL.

The V call is TRBV20-1, the J call TRBJ1-5; D remains unclear. With 2 bases removed from V and 0 bases from J, the gap between germline ends came to 8 bases. This CDR3 region has 14 residues. Germline V gene sequence: CDR1 DFQATT, CDR2 SNEGSKA (reference sequence). The CDR3 sequence is CSARYHGSNQPQHF. CDR3 nucleotides: TGCAGTGCTAGATATCACGGTAGCAATCAGCCCCAGCATTTT.

Only a few counts were recorded for this clonotype. The chain employs TRBV29-1 and TRBJ1-1; D uncertain. Germline CDR1 and CDR2: SQVTM and ANQGSEA. This CDR3 contains 14 residues. The ends were cut back, 4 bases at V and 1 base at J, with 13 bases in the middle. CDR3: CSVVLRLGNTEAFF. CDR3 bases: TGCAGCGTTGTTTTACGGCTAGGGAACACTGAAGCTTTCTTT.

This clonotype is medium-sized in the sample. The chain employs TRBV11-3 and TRBJ1-3; D may be TRBD1 (6 bases). The V gene lost 5 bases and the J gene lost 7 bases, with 9 bases spanning the gap. Germline CDR1 SGHNT, CDR2 YENEEA. The CDR3 consists of 12 residues. CDR3 sequence: CASSVDRNTIYF. In DNA, the CDR3 is TGTGCCAGCAGCGTCGACAGGAACACCATATATTTT.

This clonotype came up many times. The rearrangement joins TRBV27 to TRBJ1-1, with 7 bases fitting TRBD1. The CDR3 length is 14 residues. CDR1 and CDR2 from the germline V gene are MNHEY and SMNVEV (reference sequence). Trimming cost V 6 bases and J 0 bases; bases outside gene matches: 4. The DNA of the CDR3 is TGTGCCAGCAGGCTGGACAGGCTGAACACTGAAGCTTTCTTT. This gives the protein CASRLDRLNTEAFF.

The chain employs TRBV29-1 and TRBJ2-3; TRBD1 matches 12 bases. Germline V gives CDR1 SQVTM, CDR2 ANQGSEA. V dropped 1 base and J dropped 5; count of bases not matched to a gene: 4. The CDR3 loop spans 15 amino acids. The CDR3: CSVEGDRGLKDTQYF. CDR3 nucleotides: TGCAGCGTTGAAGGGGACAGGGGGCTTAAAGATACGCAGTATTTT.

V is TRBV5-1 and J is TRBJ1-1, with a possible D match to TRBD1 (6 bases). Germline assignment: CDR1 SGHRS and CDR2 YFSETQ. V lost 7 bases, J lost 5 bases, and 15 bases lay in between. The CDR3 covers 13 residues. The CDR3 region has the DNA TGCGCCAGCGGGGGGGGCGATGGTACTGAAGCTTTCTTT. It is translated as CASGGGDGTEAFF.